This is a list of T cell receptor beta chains from one sample in a study of OX40 agonist ivuxolimab in advanced cancers. Produced via immunoSEQ multiplex PCR; TCRdb's table is partial and in-frame only. The sample includes approximately 50,000 clones, around 94% of them seen just once. The sequencing here drew on CD4+ or CD8+ T cells sorted from blood, taken in a trial of the OX40 agonist ivuxolimab. The origin of the receptors is an adult with an advanced solid tumor such as melanoma, head and neck, liver or kidney cancer. Each CDR3 is given with its conserved first and last residue. The order of the fields is CDR3 protein, V gene, J gene.

CASSSSGTGSLGYTF,TRBV13,TRBJ1-2
CASSAGQSNSPLHF,TRBV9,TRBJ1-6
CSVEDSYNEQFF,TRBV29-1,TRBJ2-1
CASSLDPERHRHEQYF,TRBV11-3,TRBJ2-7
CASSEPTGGNQPQHF,TRBV6-1,TRBJ1-5
CASSKDPRPDTQYF,TRBV5-6,TRBJ2-3
CASSLVPTPTSYNEQFF,TRBV7-9,TRBJ2-1
CASSPGGPFNEQFF,TRBV7-6,TRBJ2-1
CASSLVPGEQYF,TRBV7-8,TRBJ2-7
CASSLTRTSGSYEQYF,TRBV13,TRBJ2-7
CSVEDTGENTEAFF,TRBV29-1,TRBJ1-1
CAFGLGELFF,TRBV30,TRBJ2-2
CASSQSRPQETQYF,TRBV4-2,TRBJ2-5
CASSLAGTDYNEQFF,TRBV7-8,TRBJ2-1
CASSSTGTSTYEQYF,TRBV7-2,TRBJ2-7
CASSLFGGGDGNEQFF,TRBV7-2,TRBJ2-1